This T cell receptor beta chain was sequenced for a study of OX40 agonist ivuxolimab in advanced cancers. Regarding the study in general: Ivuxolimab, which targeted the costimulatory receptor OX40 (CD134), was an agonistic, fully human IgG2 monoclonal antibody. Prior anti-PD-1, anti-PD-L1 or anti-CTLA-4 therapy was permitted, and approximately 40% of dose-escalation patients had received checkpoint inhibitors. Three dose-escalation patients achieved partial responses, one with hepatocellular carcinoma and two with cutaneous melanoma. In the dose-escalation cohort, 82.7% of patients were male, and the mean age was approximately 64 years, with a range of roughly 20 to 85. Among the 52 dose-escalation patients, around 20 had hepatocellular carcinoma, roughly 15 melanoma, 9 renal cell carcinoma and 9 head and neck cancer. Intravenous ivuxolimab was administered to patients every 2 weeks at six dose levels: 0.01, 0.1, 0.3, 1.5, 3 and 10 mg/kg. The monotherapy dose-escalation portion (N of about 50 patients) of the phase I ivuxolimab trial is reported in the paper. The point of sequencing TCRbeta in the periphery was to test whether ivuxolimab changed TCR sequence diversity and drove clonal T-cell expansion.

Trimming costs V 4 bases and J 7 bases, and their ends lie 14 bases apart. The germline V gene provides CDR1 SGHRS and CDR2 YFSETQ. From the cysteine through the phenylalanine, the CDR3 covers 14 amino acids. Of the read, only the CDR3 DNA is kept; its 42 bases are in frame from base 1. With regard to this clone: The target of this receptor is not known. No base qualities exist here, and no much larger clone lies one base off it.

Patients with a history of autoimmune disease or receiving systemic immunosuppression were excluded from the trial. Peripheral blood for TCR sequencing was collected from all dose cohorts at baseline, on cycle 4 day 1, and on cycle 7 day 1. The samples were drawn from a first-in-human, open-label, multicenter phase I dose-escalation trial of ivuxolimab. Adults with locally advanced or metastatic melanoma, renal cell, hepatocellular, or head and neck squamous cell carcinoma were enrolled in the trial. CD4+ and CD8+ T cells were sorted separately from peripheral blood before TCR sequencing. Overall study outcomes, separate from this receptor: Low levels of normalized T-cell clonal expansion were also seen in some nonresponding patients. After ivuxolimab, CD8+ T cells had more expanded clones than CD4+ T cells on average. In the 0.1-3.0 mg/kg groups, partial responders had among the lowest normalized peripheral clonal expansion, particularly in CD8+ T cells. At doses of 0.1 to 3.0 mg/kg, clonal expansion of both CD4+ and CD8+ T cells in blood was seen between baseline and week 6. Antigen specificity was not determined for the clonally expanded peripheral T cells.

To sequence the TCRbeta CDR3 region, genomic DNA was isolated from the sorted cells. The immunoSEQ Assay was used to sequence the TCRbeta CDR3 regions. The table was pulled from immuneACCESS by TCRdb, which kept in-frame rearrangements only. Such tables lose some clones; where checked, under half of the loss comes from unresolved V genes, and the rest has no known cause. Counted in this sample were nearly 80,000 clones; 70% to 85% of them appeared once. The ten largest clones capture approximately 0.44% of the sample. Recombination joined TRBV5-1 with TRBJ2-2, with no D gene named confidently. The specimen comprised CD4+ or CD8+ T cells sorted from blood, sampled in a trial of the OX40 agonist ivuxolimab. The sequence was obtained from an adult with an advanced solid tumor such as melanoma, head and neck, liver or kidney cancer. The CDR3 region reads CASSLDGGGGELFF. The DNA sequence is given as TGCGCCAGCAGCCTCGATGGCGGTGGCGGGGAGCTGTTTTTT.